Listed below are T cell receptor beta chains from one sample, sequenced in a study of human T cells and chemical hapten exposure. TCRdb reanalysed the RACE reads using MiXCR and keeps one entry per CDR3 protein. Altogether about 300,000 distinct CDR3 sequences are present, over 5% being singletons, with the ten largest covering less than 9%. Sequenced material: whole blood, taken in connection with sensitization to the hapten diphenylcyclopropenone (DPC). The receptor source for this set is a young woman with alopecia areata. Some clones in this sample may be carry-over from other donors' samples. Each CDR3 is given with its conserved first and last residue. A D gene is named only where the DNA matches it firmly. Size tells how often a clone was seen (once, few, many) or the class of an expanded clone, and some rows leave it out.

>TRBV2|-|13|many|TRBJ1-1
CASTDHENTEAFF
TGTGCCAGCACAGACCATGAGAACACTGAAGCTTTCTTT
>TRBV20-1|-|14|few|TRBJ2-2
CSAWDRENTGELFF
TGCAGTGCTTGGGACCGAGAGAACACCGGGGAGCTGTTTTTT
>TRBV9|-|16|-|TRBJ1-6
CASSVSSVPYNSPLHF
TGTGCCAGCAGCGTCTCATCGGTCCCCTATAATTCACCCCTCCACTTT
>TRBV7-2|TRBD1|15|many|TRBJ1-3
CASRPGQGTGNTIYF
TGTGCCAGCCGTCCGGGACAGGGGACCGGTAACACCATATATTTT
>TRBV5-4|-|17|many|TRBJ2-3
CASSLRRSGAITDTQYF
TGTGCCAGCAGCCTCAGGAGGTCAGGAGCAATCACAGATACGCAGTATTTT
>TRBV7-9|-|14|many|TRBJ1-6
CASSTRGVQTPLHF
TGTGCCAGCAGTACCCGGGGCGTCCAAACACCCCTCCACTTT
>TRBV20-1|-|17|few|TRBJ2-3
CSAPTPWGEGRTDTQYF
TGCAGTGCCCCCACACCCTGGGGTGAAGGGCGCACAGATACGCAGTATTTT
>TRBV14|-|17|many|TRBJ1-1
CASSQGFMRRGNTEAFF
TGTGCCAGCAGCCAAGGTTTTATGAGGAGGGGCAACACTGAAGCTTTCTTT
>TRBV7-8|-|15|-|TRBJ2-1
CASSIFLREKNEQFF
TGTGCCAGCAGCATTTTCCTCAGGGAAAAGAATGAGCAGTTCTTC
>TRBV7-8|TRBD2|17|many|TRBJ2-3
CASSLTAGTSPADTQYF
TGTGCCAGCAGCCTTACCGCCGGGACTAGCCCAGCAGATACGCAGTATTTT
>TRBV6-5|-|15|few|TRBJ2-7
CASSWSGGRGYEQYF
TGTGCCAGCAGTTGGTCAGGAGGCAGAGGCTACGAGCAGTACTTC
>TRBV12-3/TRBV12-4|TRBD1|12|-|TRBJ2-7
CASSFRGHEQYF
TGTGCCAGCAGTTTTAGGGGGCACGAGCAGTACTTC
>TRBV14|-|13|many|TRBJ2-3
CASSGGFTDTQYF
TGTGCCAGCTCCGGGGGATTCACAGATACGCAGTATTTT
>TRBV2|-|14|many|TRBJ2-1
CASSVPGLGNEQFF
TGTGCCAGCAGTGTCCCGGGTTTAGGGAATGAGCAGTTCTTC
>TRBV6-5|-|13|few|TRBJ2-7
CASRMTGTYEQYF
TGTGCCAGCAGAATGACAGGAACCTACGAGCAGTACTTC
>TRBV20-1|-|14|-|TRBJ2-3
CSVMPAGRTDTQYF
TGCAGTGTAATGCCGGCGGGCCGCACAGATACGCAGTATTTT
>TRBV11-3|TRBD2|17|few|TRBJ2-3
CASSLNLAGGWTDTQYF
TGTGCCAGCAGCTTAAACCTAGCGGGGGGTTGGACAGATACGCAGTATTTT
>TRBV12-3/TRBV12-4|-|14|few|TRBJ2-7
CASSLNAGAYEQYF
TGTGCCAGCAGCCTGAATGCAGGGGCCTACGAGCAGTACTTC
>TRBV23-1|-|12|few|TRBJ1-2
CASRKTIYGYTF
TGCGCCAGCAGGAAGACAATCTATGGCTACACCTTC
>TRBV12-3/TRBV12-4|TRBD1|14|few|TRBJ1-5
CASTFGQVGQPQHF
TGTGCCAGCACATTTGGACAGGTCGGCCAGCCCCAGCATTTT
>TRBV28|-|15|-|TRBJ1-5
CASSLGTFGNQPQHF
TGTGCCAGCAGCCTAGGGACATTTGGCAATCAGCCCCAGCATTTT
>TRBV2|-|13|many|TRBJ2-3
CASSEESRDTQYF
TGTGCCAGCAGTGAAGAATCTCGGGATACGCAGTATTTT
>TRBV12-3/TRBV12-4|-|15|many|TRBJ2-3
CASSLSRESTDTQYF
TGTGCCAGCAGTTTGTCGCGGGAAAGCACAGATACGCAGTATTTT
>TRBV10-3|TRBD1|14|many|TRBJ1-2
CAITGTGGSYGYTF
TGTGCCATTACCGGGACAGGGGGCAGCTATGGCTACACCTTC
>TRBV3-1|-|14|-|TRBJ2-2
CASSVVGTDGELFF
TGTGCCAGCAGCGTCGTAGGGACCGACGGGGAGCTGTTTTTT
>TRBV29-1|TRBD1|14|many|TRBJ2-7
CSVRTGVLSYEQYF
TGCAGCGTTAGGACAGGGGTATTGTCCTACGAGCAGTACTTC
>TRBV6-2/TRBV6-3|-|12|few|TRBJ2-7
CASSLRLVGQYF
TGTGCCAGCAGCCTTCGGCTGGTCGGGCAGTACTTC
>TRBV27|-|13|many|TRBJ1-1
CASSRRGSGEAFF
TGTGCCAGCAGTCGCAGGGGTTCAGGTGAAGCTTTCTTT
>TRBV6-5|TRBD1|13|-|TRBJ1-1
CASSTTGSTEAFF
TGTGCCAGCAGTACGACAGGGAGCACTGAAGCTTTCTTT
>TRBV27|-|17|few|TRBJ2-3
CASSSALGRASTDTQYF
TGTGCCAGCAGTTCAGCCCTTGGGCGGGCGAGCACAGATACGCAGTATTTT
>TRBV3-1|TRBD2|16|few|TRBJ2-7
CASSPRGGGLSYEQYF
TGTGCCAGCAGCCCACGGGGGGGGGGCCTCTCCTACGAGCAGTACTTC
>TRBV7-6|-|13|many|TRBJ2-1
CASSLGEANEQFF
TGTGCCAGCAGCTTAGGCGAGGCCAATGAGCAGTTCTTC
>TRBV18|-|14|many|TRBJ2-3
CATHPQANLNTQYF
TGTGCCACCCACCCCCAGGCAAATTTGAATACGCAGTATTTT